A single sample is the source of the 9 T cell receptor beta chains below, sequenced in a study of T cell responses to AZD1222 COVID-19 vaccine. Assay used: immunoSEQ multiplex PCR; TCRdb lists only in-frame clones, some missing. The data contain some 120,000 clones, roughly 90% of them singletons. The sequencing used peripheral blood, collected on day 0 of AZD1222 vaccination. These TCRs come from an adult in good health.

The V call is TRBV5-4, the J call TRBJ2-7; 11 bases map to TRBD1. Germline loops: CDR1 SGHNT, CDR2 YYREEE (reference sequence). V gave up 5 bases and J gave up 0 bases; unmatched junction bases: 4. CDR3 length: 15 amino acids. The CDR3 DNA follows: TGTGCCAGCAGGTTCGGACAGGGGGCCTCCTACGAGCAGTACTTC. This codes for CASRFGQGASYEQYF.

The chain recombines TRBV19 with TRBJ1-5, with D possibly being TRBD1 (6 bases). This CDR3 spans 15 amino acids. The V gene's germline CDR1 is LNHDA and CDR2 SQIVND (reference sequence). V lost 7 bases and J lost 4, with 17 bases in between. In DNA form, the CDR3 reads TGTGCCAGTACTTACGGGACACTAGGGAATCAGCCCCAGCATTTT. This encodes CASTYGTLGNQPQHF. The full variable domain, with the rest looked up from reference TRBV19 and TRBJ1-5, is DGGITQSPKYLFRKEGQNVTLSCEQNLNHDAMYWYRQDPGQGLRLIYYSQIVNDFQKGDIAEGYSVSREKKESFPLTVTSAQKNPTAFYLCASTYGTLGNQPQHFGDGTRLSIL.

The CDR3 spells CASSPRQGVWELFF. Written as DNA, the CDR3 is TGCGCCAGCAGCCCCCGACAGGGGGTGTGGGAGCTGTTTTTT. V and J are TRBV4-1 and TRBJ2-2, with 9 bases identical to TRBD1. The CDR3 extends over 14 amino acids. The V segment lost 4 bases and the J segment 9 bases; nucleotides outside the gene matches: 6. Germline loops: CDR1 MGHRA, CDR2 YSYEKL.

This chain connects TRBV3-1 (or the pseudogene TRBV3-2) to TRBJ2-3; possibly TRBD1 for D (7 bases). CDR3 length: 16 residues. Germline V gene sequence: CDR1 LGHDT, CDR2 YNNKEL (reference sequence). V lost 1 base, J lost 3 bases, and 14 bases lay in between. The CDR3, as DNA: TGTGCCAGCAGCCAAGTGTTGCAGGGGGGAACAGATACGCAGTATTTT. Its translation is CASSQVLQGGTDTQYF.

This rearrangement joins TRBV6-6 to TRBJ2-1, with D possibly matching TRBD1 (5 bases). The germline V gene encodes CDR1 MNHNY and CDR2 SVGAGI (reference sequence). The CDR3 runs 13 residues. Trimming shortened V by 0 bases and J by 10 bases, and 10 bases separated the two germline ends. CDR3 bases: TGTGCCAGCAGTTACTCCCCAGGGTCGGAGCAGTTCTTC. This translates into CASSYSPGSEQFF.

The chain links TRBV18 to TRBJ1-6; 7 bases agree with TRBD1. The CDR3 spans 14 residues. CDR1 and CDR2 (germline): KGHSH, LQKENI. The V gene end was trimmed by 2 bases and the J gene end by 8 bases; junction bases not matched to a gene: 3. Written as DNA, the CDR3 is TGTGCCAGCTCACCAGACAGGGTTCATTCACCCCTCCACTTT. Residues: CASSPDRVHSPLHF.

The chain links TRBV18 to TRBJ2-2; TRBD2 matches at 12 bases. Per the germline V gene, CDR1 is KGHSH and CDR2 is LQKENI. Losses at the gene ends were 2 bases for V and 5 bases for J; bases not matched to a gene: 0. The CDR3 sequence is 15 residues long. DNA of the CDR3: TGTGCCAGCTCACCAGGACTAGCGGGAACCGGGGAGCTGTTTTTT. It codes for CASSPGLAGTGELFF.

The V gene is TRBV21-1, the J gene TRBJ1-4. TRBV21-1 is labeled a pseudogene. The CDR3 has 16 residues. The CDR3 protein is CASSKGQRGGGEKLFF. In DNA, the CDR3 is TGTGCCAGCAGCAAAGGACAACGGGGAGGGGGTGAAAAACTGTTTTTT.

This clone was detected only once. The CDR3 DNA reads TGTGCCAGCAGCTTAGCAGTAGAGGGGAGAGGGGGAGCTTTCTTT. This codes for CASSLAVEGRGGAFF. The gene calls are TRBV7-9 and TRBJ1-1; a weak D match, TRBD1 (6 bases). Germline assignment: CDR1 SEHNR and CDR2 FQNEAQ (reference sequence). The CDR3 runs to 15 residues. The V end was cut by 0 bases, the J end by 10 bases, with 18 bases between.